This is a list of T cell receptor beta chains from one sample in a study of T cell repertoires in cytomegalovirus infection. MiXCR was run by TCRdb on the reads, yielding one entry per CDR3 protein. The sample consists of approximately 400,000 distinct CDR3 sequences, roughly 31% of them appearing once. The material sequenced was PBMCs. The receptors here all came from a human donor in good health (CMV status not recorded). Some clones in this sample may be carry-over from other donors' samples. Each CDR3 is given with its conserved first and last residue.

J gene: TRBJ1-6
CDR3 length: 16
V gene: TRBV20-1
CDR3 protein: CSARTGTSSYNSPLHF

J gene: TRBJ2-5
CDR3 length: 15
V gene: TRBV5-1
CDR3 protein: CASSLDGTGVETQYF

J gene: TRBJ1-2
CDR3 length: 13
V gene: TRBV27
CDR3 protein: CARSATGVSGYTF

J gene: TRBJ1-5
CDR3 length: 15
V gene: TRBV6-5
CDR3 protein: CASSYSAGFNQPQHF

J gene: TRBJ2-7
CDR3 length: 16
V gene: TRBV7-9
CDR3 protein: CASSSGDREPYDEQYF

J gene: TRBJ2-3
CDR3 length: 14
V gene: TRBV5-4
CDR3 protein: CASSPPGGADTQYF

J gene: TRBJ1-2
CDR3 length: 16
V gene: TRBV7-8
CDR3 protein: CASSLDRKGSNYGYTF

J gene: TRBJ2-5
CDR3 length: 13
V gene: TRBV10-1
CDR3 protein: CAKPALAVKTQYF

J gene: TRBJ2-1
CDR3 length: 17
V gene: TRBV7-2
CDR3 protein: CASSFDYRDNNYNEQFF

J gene: TRBJ1-1
CDR3 length: 13
V gene: TRBV4-1
CDR3 protein: CASSHGENTEAFF

J gene: TRBJ1-1
CDR3 length: 14
V gene: TRBV27
CDR3 protein: CASSLSQVGTEAFF

J gene: TRBJ2-7
CDR3 length: 14
V gene: TRBV7-2
CDR3 protein: CASSPRTASYEQYF

J gene: TRBJ1-1
CDR3 length: 15
V gene: TRBV5-4
CDR3 protein: CASSQPGVKNTEAFF

J gene: TRBJ2-1
CDR3 length: 16
V gene: TRBV19
CDR3 protein: CASTPHSDRGESEQFF

J gene: TRBJ2-5
CDR3 length: 12
V gene: TRBV11-3
CDR3 protein: CASSFPVETQYF

J gene: TRBJ2-5
CDR3 length: 14
V gene: TRBV5-5
CDR3 protein: CASSTLGARETQYF

J gene: TRBJ1-6
CDR3 length: 13
V gene: TRBV5-4
CDR3 protein: CASSSGQGSPLHF

J gene: TRBJ1-4
CDR3 length: 16
V gene: TRBV2
CDR3 protein: CASRGQRTLGGGKLFF

J gene: TRBJ2-1
CDR3 length: 15
V gene: TRBV6-2/TRBV6-3
CDR3 protein: CASSYRDHSYNEQFF

J gene: TRBJ1-4
CDR3 length: 14
V gene: TRBV11-2
CDR3 protein: CASSRTGVNEKLFF

J gene: TRBJ2-6
CDR3 length: 15
V gene: TRBV6-6
CDR3 protein: CAGTLSGSGANVLTF

J gene: TRBJ1-4
CDR3 length: 15
V gene: TRBV7-8
CDR3 protein: CASSRVDGGYEKLFF

J gene: TRBJ2-5
CDR3 length: 14
V gene: TRBV20-1
CDR3 protein: CSASPLAGQETQYF

J gene: TRBJ1-4
CDR3 length: 14
V gene: TRBV20-1
CDR3 protein: CSAFVGRTNEKLFF

J gene: TRBJ2-3
CDR3 length: 15
V gene: TRBV5-5
CDR3 protein: CASKPPGTSTDTQYF

J gene: TRBJ2-5
CDR3 length: 15
V gene: TRBV24-1
CDR3 protein: CATSDQRGGLKTQYF

J gene: TRBJ2-3
CDR3 length: 13
V gene: TRBV19
CDR3 protein: CASSSGTADTQYF

J gene: TRBJ2-1
CDR3 length: 15
V gene: TRBV6-2/TRBV6-3
CDR3 protein: CASRFGGAFGNEQFF

J gene: TRBJ2-2
CDR3 length: 15
V gene: TRBV29-1
CDR3 protein: CSVELNGAGDGELFF

J gene: TRBJ2-5
CDR3 length: 13
V gene: TRBV20-1
CDR3 protein: CSAIAGDQETQYF

J gene: TRBJ1-1
CDR3 length: 14
V gene: TRBV6-6
CDR3 protein: CASSPYIGDSEAFF

J gene: TRBJ1-5
CDR3 length: 15
V gene: TRBV4-1
CDR3 protein: CASSQSTGYNQPQHF

J gene: TRBJ2-5
CDR3 length: 15
V gene: TRBV27
CDR3 protein: CASRRFGGAQETQYF

J gene: TRBJ1-6
CDR3 length: 17
V gene: TRBV28
CDR3 protein: CASSLWAAQGSNSPLHF

J gene: TRBJ2-2
CDR3 length: 13
V gene: TRBV7-8
CDR3 protein: CASSTRNTGELFF

J gene: TRBJ2-3
CDR3 length: 19
V gene: TRBV7-2
CDR3 protein: CASSLPMASGGAWEDTQYF

J gene: TRBJ1-2
CDR3 length: 16
V gene: TRBV7-8
CDR3 protein: CASTLGVSRANYGYTF

J gene: TRBJ2-3
CDR3 length: 14
V gene: TRBV7-6
CDR3 protein: CASSLTSGENTQYF

J gene: TRBJ2-7
CDR3 length: 16
V gene: TRBV5-6
CDR3 protein: CASSLGADRPSYEQYF

J gene: TRBJ2-7
CDR3 length: 15
V gene: TRBV20-1
CDR3 protein: CSARATGQGAHEQYF

J gene: TRBJ1-4
CDR3 length: 16
V gene: TRBV5-1
CDR3 protein: CASSLERGQSHEKLFF

J gene: TRBJ1-5
CDR3 length: 15
V gene: TRBV11-2
CDR3 protein: CASSLGGQDNQPQHF

J gene: TRBJ2-7
CDR3 length: 15
V gene: TRBV6-5
CDR3 protein: CASSPLRDSSYEQYF

J gene: TRBJ2-2
CDR3 length: 15
V gene: TRBV12-3/TRBV12-4
CDR3 protein: CASSFSRGQTGELFF

J gene: TRBJ1-1
CDR3 length: 16
V gene: TRBV11-2
CDR3 protein: CASSPRQGRMRTEAFF

J gene: TRBJ1-2
CDR3 length: 15
V gene: TRBV4-2
CDR3 protein: CASSQGGTGIGGYTF

J gene: TRBJ2-1
CDR3 length: 17
V gene: TRBV12-5
CDR3 protein: CASGLIRTGGVWDEQFF

J gene: TRBJ2-1
CDR3 length: 14
V gene: TRBV4-1
CDR3 protein: CASSRQRGDNEQFF

J gene: TRBJ2-4
CDR3 length: 13
V gene: TRBV27
CDR3 protein: CASSLVEGGIQYF

J gene: TRBJ1-5
CDR3 length: 14
V gene: TRBV6-1
CDR3 protein: CASNRSGGLQPQHF

J gene: TRBJ2-7
CDR3 length: 14
V gene: TRBV5-4
CDR3 protein: CASSLSRGSVGQYF

J gene: TRBJ1-2
CDR3 length: 12
V gene: TRBV12-3/TRBV12-4
CDR3 protein: CASRLSNYGYTF

J gene: TRBJ2-3
CDR3 length: 15
V gene: TRBV19
CDR3 protein: CASHTVGGGTDTQYF

J gene: TRBJ1-6
CDR3 length: 15
V gene: TRBV12-3/TRBV12-4
CDR3 protein: CASSLVAGPKSPLHF

J gene: TRBJ2-1
CDR3 length: 13
V gene: TRBV19
CDR3 protein: CASSISSGNEQFF

J gene: TRBJ2-7
CDR3 length: 13
V gene: TRBV20-1
CDR3 protein: CSAIGPYPYEQYF

J gene: TRBJ2-1
CDR3 length: 16
V gene: TRBV6-1
CDR3 protein: CASSLTSGVSYNEQFF